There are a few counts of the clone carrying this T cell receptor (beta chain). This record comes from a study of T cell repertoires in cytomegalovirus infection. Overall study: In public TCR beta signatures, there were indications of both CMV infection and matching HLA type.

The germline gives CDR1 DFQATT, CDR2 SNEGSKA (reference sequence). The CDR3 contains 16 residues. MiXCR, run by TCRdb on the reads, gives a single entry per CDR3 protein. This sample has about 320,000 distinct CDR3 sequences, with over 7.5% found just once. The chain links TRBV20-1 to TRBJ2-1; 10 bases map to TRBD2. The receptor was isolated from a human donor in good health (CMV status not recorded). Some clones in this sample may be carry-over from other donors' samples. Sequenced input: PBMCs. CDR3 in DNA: TGCAGCGGGGGGGTTCGGGGACTAGCGCCCTTAGGAGAGCAGTTCTTC. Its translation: CSGGVRGLAPLGEQFF.